This T cell receptor beta chain was recorded in a study of blood T cell repertoires in COVID-19. Study-level background: Whether acute or convalescent, the COVID-19 samples came from the United States, Italy and Spain.

The CDR3 loop spans 14 amino acids. The V gene's germline CDR1 is LNHDA and CDR2 SQIVND (reference sequence). Trimming removed 6 bases from V and 5 bases from J; junction bases left unmatched: 9. Measured with immunoSEQ multiplex PCR; TCRdb has only the in-frame clones, and not every one. The table lists 150,000 to 200,000 clones, approximately 73% of them singletons. The receptor's source is a woman in her fifties or sixties with acute COVID-19. The chain carries TRBV19 and TRBJ1-1, with 7 bases aligning to TRBD1. The sample taken for sequencing was PBMCs or T cells enriched from blood (not recorded which). The CDR3 spells CASSWGRGRTEAFF. In DNA, the CDR3 is TGTGCCAGTAGCTGGGGAAGGGGGCGAACTGAAGCTTTCTTT.